The 2 T cell receptor beta chains below all came from one sample that was sequenced in a study of CD8+ T cells in alopecia areata. cDNA serving as the sequencing template came from extracted, reverse transcribed RNA. The assay was immunoSEQ multiplex PCR, and TCRdb's table has in-frame clones only and misses some. The sample gives under 200,000 clones, less than 70% of which show up once; 13% to 15% is in the top ten. Described treatment: oral pan-JAK inhibitor, 5-10 mg twice daily. This sample comprised CD4+ T cells sorted from blood, obtained at week 24, from a patient treated with tofacitinib. The receptors were sampled from a human donor with alopecia areata.

V and J are TRBV9 and TRBJ2-5, with 8 bases aligning to TRBD1. In germline, CDR1 is SGDLS, CDR2 YYNGEE. V lost 4 bases and J lost 1; bases outside the gene matches: 9. CDR3 length: 16 amino acids. CDR3 loop: CASSPQTGVFQETQYF. The CDR3 DNA is TGTGCCAGCAGCCCCCAGACAGGGGTATTCCAAGAGACCCAGTACTTC.

This clone was seen at least ten times. The J gene is TRBJ2-7, the V gene TRBV18; TRBD1 aligns across 7 bases. The trim removed 4 bases at V and 7 bases at J, leaving 7 bases unmatched. The CDR3 has 13 amino acids. Germline values: CDR1 KGHSH, CDR2 LQKENI. CDR3 in amino acids: CASSQGAQGEQYF. The CDR3 nucleotides are TGTGCCAGCTCACAGGGGGCGCAGGGAGAGCAGTACTTC.